Following are 25 T cell receptor beta chains from one sample sequenced in a study of graft-versus-host responses after intestinal transplantation. Some clones are missing from TCRdb's copy, which holds only in-frame ones; the method was immunoSEQ multiplex PCR. The sample holds tens of thousands of clones; around 94% are singletons and the top ten take about 0.23%. The antigens for these receptors are not known. Sample: unstimulated CD4+ T cells sorted from spleen or lymph node cells, taken before transplant. Source of these receptors: a human donor who was the organ donor for an intestinal transplant.

This clone was found once. V gene TRBV10-3 combines with J gene TRBJ2-5; D tentatively reads TRBD1 or TRBD2 (5 bases each). The V end lost 0 bases, the J end lost 2 bases, and 16 bases lay between the germline ends. The CDR3 covers 17 residues. Germline lookup yields CDR1 ENHRY and CDR2 SYGVKD. The CDR3 coding sequence is TGTGCCATCAGTGAGTCGGTGGCAGGGACGGGTCAAGAGACCCAGTACTTC. Protein: CAISESVAGTGQETQYF.

The CDR3, as DNA: TGTGCCAGCTCACCAGACAGGAGTGGGGGCTACACCTTC. This codes for CASSPDRSGGYTF. This chain links TRBV18 with TRBJ1-2; maybe TRBD1 (6 bases). Germline lookup yields CDR1 KGHSH and CDR2 LQKENI. The CDR3 contains 13 residues. V was clipped by 2 bases and J by 8 bases, with 12 bases between them. Looking up the rest from reference TRBV18 and TRBJ1-2 gives the full variable domain: NAGVMQNPRHLVRRRGQEARLRCSPMKGHSHVYWYRQLPEEGLKFMVYLQKENIIDESGMPKERFSAEFPKEGPSILRIQQVVRGDSAAYFCASSPDRSGGYTFGSGTRLTVV.

This chain links TRBV7-2 with TRBJ2-1; 7 nucleotides match TRBD2. Unmatched junction bases numbered 5, after V lost 3 bases and J lost 6 bases. This CDR3 spans 14 amino acids. Looked up from germline, CDR1 is SGHTA and CDR2 is FQGNSA. CDR3 coding DNA: TGTGCCAGCAGCTTTACCCCGGGGGGCAATGAGCAGTTCTTC. Translated, it gives CASSFTPGGNEQFF.

The J gene is TRBJ2-3, the V gene TRBV6-5; 7 bases agree with TRBD1. Germline CDR1 is MNHEY and CDR2 is SVGAGI. This CDR3 is 13 amino acids long. V gave up 6 bases and J gave up 2 bases; unmatched junction bases: 2. DNA of the CDR3: TGTGCCAGCAGGGACAGGAACACAGATACGCAGTATTTT. This encodes CASRDRNTDTQYF.

This clone is a singleton in its sample. This chain joins TRBV11-2 and TRBJ2-5; D possibly corresponds to TRBD1 (6 bases). Germline CDR1 is SGHAT and CDR2 is FQNNGV. Deletions cut 5 bases from V and 5 bases from J, with 12 bases between. CDR3 length: 13 amino acids. CDR3 in DNA: TGTGCCAGCAGCGGAAGGGGGAAGGAGACCCAGTACTTC. Translation: CASSGRGKETQYF. The variable domain in full, with the rest retrieved from reference TRBV11-2 and TRBJ2-5, is EAGVAQSPRYKIIEKRQSVAFWCNPISGHATLYWYQQILGQGPKLLIQFQNNGVVDDSQLPKDRFSAERLKGVDSTLKIQPAKLEDSAVYLCASSGRGKETQYFGPGTRLLVL.

The chain carries TRBV5-6 and TRBJ2-5; TRBD1 matches 9 bases. J gave up 5 bases and V 4 bases, and 12 bases lay outside the gene matches. The germline V gene encodes CDR1 SGHDT and CDR2 YYEEEE. This CDR3 contains 16 residues. Here the CDR3 DNA reads TGTGCCAGCAGCATGCCGGCGACAGGGGGTTGGGAGACCCAGTACTTC. Residues: CASSMPATGGWETQYF.

V gene TRBV15 combines with J gene TRBJ2-1, with D perhaps matching TRBD2 (6 bases). This CDR3 is 17 amino acids long. The V gene's germline CDR1 is LNHNV and CDR2 YYDKDF (reference sequence). V lost 1 base to trimming and J lost 4 bases, with 17 bases between them. The CDR3 sequence: CATSRGLAGSTYNEQFF. The CDR3 nucleotides read TGTGCCACCAGCAGAGGATTGGCGGGGAGTACTTACAATGAGCAGTTCTTC.

For the CDR3, the DNA is TGCGCCAGCAGCCAATCGTTAGCGGGGGGGACCACAGATACGCAGTATTTT. Translated, it gives CASSQSLAGGTTDTQYF. The V gene is TRBV4-1, the J gene TRBJ2-3, with TRBD2 identical over 11 bases. The V segment lost 2 bases and the J segment 2 bases; nucleotides outside the gene matches: 6. Per the germline V gene, CDR1 is MGHRA and CDR2 is YSYEKL. The CDR3 totals 17 residues.

The chain combines TRBV4-1 with TRBJ2-1; possibly TRBD1 for D (6 bases). CDR3 length: 18 amino acids. The V and J ends lost 2 bases and 3 bases respectively, with 20 bases between them. In germline, CDR1 is MGHRA, CDR2 YSYEKL. This CDR3 is CASSQKVVRDNNYNEQFF. The CDR3 coding sequence is TGCGCCAGCAGCCAAAAGGTAGTCCGGGACAACAACTACAATGAGCAGTTCTTC.

This clone occurred once. The chain carries TRBV11-2 and TRBJ2-1; 11 bases are shared with TRBD1. The ends lost 0 bases at V and 7 bases at J; junction bases unmatched: 2. Germline V gene lookup returns CDR1 SGHAT and CDR2 FQNNGV. The CDR3 consists of 15 residues. The CDR3 protein is CASSLEGQGGNEQFF. The CDR3 DNA follows: TGTGCCAGCAGCTTAGAGGGACAGGGGGGGAATGAGCAGTTCTTC.

This clone was detected only a few times. The gene calls are TRBV7-9 and TRBJ1-4; no clear D gene. The CDR3 is 15 residues long. Germline CDR1 reads SEHNR; CDR2 reads FQNEAQ (reference sequence). The V and J ends lost 1 base and 7 bases respectively, with 13 bases between them. Here the CDR3 reads CASSLDGLGSEKLFF. The CDR3 DNA reads TGTGCCAGCAGCTTAGATGGTCTCGGAAGTGAAAAACTGTTTTTT.

The V gene is TRBV5-4, the J gene TRBJ2-3, with 11 bases fitting TRBD2. V dropped 3 bases and J dropped 0; count of bases not matched to a gene: 9. The germline CDR1 and CDR2 sequences are SGHNT and YYREEE (reference sequence). The CDR3 loop spans 18 amino acids. CDR3 protein: CASSSGTSGDTSTDTQYF. The CDR3 DNA follows: TGTGCCAGCAGCTCGGGGACTAGCGGTGACACTAGCACAGATACGCAGTATTTT.

V usage is TRBV7-9 and J usage is TRBJ2-1, with D possibly being TRBD1 or TRBD2 (6 bases each). In germline, CDR1 is SEHNR, CDR2 FQNEAQ (reference sequence). This CDR3 spans 12 amino acids. With 3 bases removed from V and 9 bases from J, the gap between germline ends came to 9 bases. This CDR3 is CASSLGGGEQFF. The DNA of the CDR3 is TGTGCCAGCAGCTTGGGGGGCGGTGAGCAGTTCTTC.

The sample holds one count of this clone. The chain carries TRBV4-3 and TRBJ2-2; D possibly uses TRBD1 or TRBD2 (5 bases each). CDR1 is LGHNA, CDR2 YSLEER, per germline. The V and J ends lost 8 bases and 3 bases respectively, with 13 bases between them. The CDR3 totals 14 residues. CDR3 sequence: CASRRGADTGELFF. In DNA form, the CDR3 reads TGCGCCAGCCGCCGAGGGGCGGACACCGGGGAGCTGTTTTTT.

This chain connects TRBV4-1 to TRBJ1-1; D possibly corresponds to TRBD1 (5 bases). Trimming took off 0 bases at V and 4 bases at J, with 12 bases between the two ends. The CDR3 loop spans 15 amino acids. In germline, CDR1 is MGHRA, CDR2 YSYEKL. As DNA, the CDR3 is TGCGCCAGCAGCCAAGATCTGGGGGGGACCACTGAAGCTTTCTTT. The encoded protein is CASSQDLGGTTEAFF.

V and J are TRBV6-5 and TRBJ2-7, with 9 bases that match TRBD1. Losses at the gene ends were 0 bases for V and 3 bases for J; bases not matched to a gene: 3. This CDR3 spans 15 amino acids. Germline lookup yields CDR1 MNHEY and CDR2 SVGAGI. The CDR3 DNA is TGTGCCAGCAGTTACTCCGGGACAGGGTTCTACGAGCAGTACTTC. Protein product: CASSYSGTGFYEQYF.

V is TRBV2 and J is TRBJ2-5; the match to TRBD1 covers 9 bases. This CDR3 comprises 12 residues. CDR1 and CDR2 from the germline V gene are SNHLY and FYNNEI. Trimming cost V 8 bases and J 2 bases; bases outside gene matches: 0. CDR3 sequence reads: CASGQGQETQYF. In DNA, the CDR3 is TGTGCCAGCGGACAGGGGCAAGAGACCCAGTACTTC.

This chain joins TRBV7-2 and TRBJ2-7, with a weak D call TRBD2 (5 bases). The CDR3 sequence is 14 residues long. With 5 bases removed from V and 2 bases from J, the gap between germline ends came to 13 bases. Per germline, CDR1 SGHTA and CDR2 FQGNSA. The CDR3 DNA is TGTGCCAGCAGCAGAGGACCGAGGGCCTACGAGCAGTACTTC. Its protein is CASSRGPRAYEQYF. Combining the CDR3 with reference TRBV7-2 and TRBJ2-7 gives the whole variable domain GAGVSQSPSNKVTEKGKDVELRCDPISGHTALYWYRQSLGQGLEFLIYFQGNSAPDKSGLPSDRFSAERTGGSVSTLTIQRTQQEDSAVYLCASSRGPRAYEQYFGPGTRLTVT.

CDR3 protein: CASSEIRGYEQYF. In DNA, the CDR3 is TGTGCCAGCAGTGAAATCAGGGGCTACGAGCAGTACTTC. The gene calls are TRBV2 and TRBJ2-7; possible D gene TRBD1, 6 bases. The length of the CDR3 is 13 residues. Germline CDR1 is SNHLY and CDR2 is FYNNEI. Trimming cost V 2 bases and J 3 bases, with 8 bases left between them.

The chain has TRBV6-1 and TRBJ1-1, with 9 bases aligning to TRBD1. Unmatched junction bases numbered 4, after V lost 6 bases and J lost 5 bases. The CDR3 is 13 amino acids. Looked up from germline, CDR1 is MNHNS and CDR2 is SASEGT. The CDR3 loop is CASRTDRGTEAFF. The CDR3, as DNA: TGTGCCAGCAGGACGGACAGGGGAACTGAAGCTTTCTTT.

The chain has TRBV30 and TRBJ2-7; no definite D call. The CDR3 consists of 11 residues. Germline V lookup: CDR1 GTSNPN, CDR2 SVGIG (reference sequence). V lost 2 bases to trimming and J lost 2 bases, with 4 bases between them. The CDR3 bases are TGTGCCTGGAGTTCTCCCTACGAGCAGTACTTC. It codes for CAWSSPYEQYF.

V is TRBV19 and J is TRBJ1-5; unclear D gene. V lost 5 bases, J lost 2 bases, and 10 bases lay in between. This CDR3 region has 14 residues. Per the germline V gene, CDR1 is LNHDA and CDR2 is SQIVND (reference sequence). The CDR3 loop reads CASSPPGGNQPQHF. Here the CDR3 DNA reads TGTGCCAGTAGTCCCCCCGGTGGCAATCAGCCCCAGCATTTT.

The gene calls are TRBV9 and TRBJ2-5, with 9 bases that match TRBD1. Germline CDR1 is SGDLS and CDR2 is YYNGEE. With V trimmed by 4 bases and J by 2 bases, 6 bases remained unmatched. The CDR3 is made up of 15 amino acids. CDR3 nucleotides: TGTGCCAGCAGCCCCGGGACAGGGTATCAAGAGACCCAGTACTTC. It yields the protein CASSPGTGYQETQYF.

The V call is TRBV7-3, the J call TRBJ2-1, with unresolved D. Germline-derived CDR1 and CDR2 are SGHTA and FQGTGA. V was cut by 5 bases and J by 0 bases, with 14 bases left in between. CDR3 length equals 16 residues. The CDR3 sequence: CASSPVRTSSYNEQFF. The CDR3, as DNA: TGTGCCAGCAGCCCCGTTCGAACGAGCTCCTACAATGAGCAGTTCTTC.

This clone appeared once. This sequence joins TRBV5-1 and TRBJ2-1; weak D call: TRBD1 (5 bases). Trimming stripped 4 bases from V and 0 bases from J, with 20 bases between. The germline CDR1 and CDR2 sequences are SGHRS and YFSETQ. The CDR3 is made up of 18 amino acids. CDR3: CASSLVGLLGGSYNEQFF. As DNA, the CDR3 is TGCGCCAGCAGCCTCGTGGGGCTGCTCGGTGGCTCCTACAATGAGCAGTTCTTC.